These 29 T cell receptor beta chains share one sample of origin, sequenced in a study of beta chain features in type 1 diabetes. The isolated RNA, all of it, was reverse transcribed, so expressed TCRB transcripts were what got sequenced. The data were produced by immunoSEQ multiplex PCR, yet TCRdb's version contains in-frame clones alone and is incomplete. Among hundreds of thousands of clones listed, over 12% were seen once. General study findings and limits: Patients with Type 1 diabetes showed moderately but significantly shorter TCRB CDR3s in all four CD4+ subsets.

These receptors' antigens are unknown. Sequencing was performed on naive CD4+ T cells from blood. The receptors shown here come from a man younger than 30 with type 1 diabetes.

On this clone itself: One end of the junction fails to match germline, which may point to a read error. V usage is TRBV7-7 and J usage is TRBJ2-7, with TRBD1 matching 8 bases. The germline V gene has CDR1 SSHAT and CDR2 FNYEAQ (reference sequence). CDR3 size: 15 residues. CDR3 in amino acids: CASSLGQGVSYEQYF. The DNA for the CDR3 is TGTGCTAGCAGTCTCGGACAGGGCGTCTCCTACGAGCAGTACTTC.

This clone appeared a few times. This sequence joins TRBV10-3 and TRBJ1-1; D is uncertain. Trimming cost V 1 base and J 0 bases, with 6 bases left between them. Germline V lookup: CDR1 ENHRY, CDR2 SYGVKD. This CDR3 is 14 amino acids long. This CDR3 is CAISEFVMNTEAFF. CDR3 DNA sequence: TGTGCCATCAGTGAGTTTGTGATGAACACTGAAGCTTTCTTT.

The chain links TRBV29-1 to TRBJ2-6; 9 bases map to TRBD1. The germline gives CDR1 SQVTM, CDR2 ANQGSEA. CDR3 size: 16 residues. For the CDR3, the DNA is TGCCCGCCCCCGGGACAGGGATTCTCTGGGGCCAACGTCCTGACTTTC. This gives the protein CPPPGQGFSGANVLTF.

This clone was seen a few times. This chain connects TRBV4-3 to TRBJ1-2, with a weak D call TRBD1 (5 bases). Germline CDR1 LGHNA, CDR2 YSLEER. Trimming cost V 4 bases and J 0 bases, with 18 bases left between them. The CDR3 runs to 17 residues. The CDR3 nucleotides are TGCGCCAGCAGCCCAGGAACCGTTTGGGGGTCTAACTATGGCTACACCTTC. Its translation: CASSPGTVWGSNYGYTF.

This rearrangement joins TRBV4-1 to TRBJ1-5; D is undetermined. The CDR3 loop spans 13 amino acids. Trimming shortened V by 8 bases and J by 5 bases, and 13 bases separated the two germline ends. Germline V gene data show CDR1 as MGHRA and CDR2 as YSYEKL. CDR3 DNA: TGCGCCAGCGGACCTAGGGTGGATCAGCCCCAGCATTTT. Translated, it gives CASGPRVDQPQHF.

This clone turned up a few times. The rearrangement joins TRBV9 to TRBJ2-7, with a weak D call TRBD1 (6 bases). This CDR3 has 14 residues. Trimming took 0 bases from V and 3 from J, leaving 10 bases between them. The germline V gene encodes CDR1 SGDLS and CDR2 YYNGEE. Here the CDR3 DNA reads TGTGCCAGCAGCGTAGCGGGACACAACTACGAGCAGTACTTC. Translated, it gives CASSVAGHNYEQYF.

This clone turned up a few times. V usage is TRBV9 and J usage is TRBJ2-5; 8 positions match TRBD1. This CDR3 is built from 15 residues. CDR1 SGDLS and CDR2 YYNGEE come from the germline V gene. V dropped 0 bases and J dropped 4; count of bases not matched to a gene: 5. CDR3 sequence reads: CASSVGAQGAETQYF. As DNA, the CDR3 is TGTGCCAGCAGCGTAGGAGCCCAGGGGGCAGAGACCCAGTACTTC.

The CDR3 here is CASSSLSGLAIRTGELFF. The CDR3 DNA is TGCGCCAGCAGCTCCCTGAGCGGACTAGCGATTAGAACCGGGGAGCTGTTTTTT. V usage is TRBV5-1 and J usage is TRBJ2-2; 9 nucleotides line up with TRBD2. The CDR3 loop spans 18 amino acids. V lost 3 bases to trimming and J lost 5 bases; unmatched junction nucleotides: 14. The germline V gene has CDR1 SGHRS and CDR2 YFSETQ. Full variable domain (missing parts from reference TRBV5-1 and TRBJ2-2): KAGVTQTPRYLIKTRGQQVTLSCSPISGHRSVSWYQQTPGQGLQFLFEYFSETQRNKGNFPGRFSGRQFSNSRSEMNVSTLELGDSALYLCASSSLSGLAIRTGELFFGEGSRLTVL.

This clone was counted only a few times. The gene calls are TRBV30 and TRBJ2-1; tentative D call: TRBD2 (6 bases). The CDR3 has 13 residues. V lost 0 bases and J lost 9, with 12 bases in between. Looked up from germline, CDR1 is GTSNPN and CDR2 is SVGIG (reference sequence). The CDR3 sequence is CAWSVSSGTEQFF. CDR3 nucleotides: TGTGCCTGGAGTGTAAGTAGCGGTACTGAGCAGTTCTTC.

This clone was counted many times. This chain connects TRBV7-2 to TRBJ2-1; 7 bases align to TRBD1. Unmatched junction bases numbered 8, after V lost 5 bases and J lost 1 base. Germline loops: CDR1 SGHTA, CDR2 FQGNSA. The CDR3 totals 16 residues. The CDR3 reads CASSPPGGRSYNEQFF. In DNA form, the CDR3 reads TGTGCCAGCAGCCCCCCAGGGGGTCGGTCCTACAATGAGCAGTTCTTC.

This chain links TRBV30 with TRBJ1-1; D is unresolved. The CDR3 covers 11 residues. Germline V gene data show CDR1 as GTSNPN and CDR2 as SVGIG (reference sequence). The germline V and J ends were trimmed by 5 bases and 9 bases, with 13 bases remaining between them. CDR3 region: CAWGRGGQAFF. DNA for the CDR3: TGTGCCTGGGGACGGGGAGGGCAAGCTTTCTTT. The complete variable domain, with remaining parts taken from reference TRBV30 and TRBJ1-1, reads SQTIHQWPATLVQPVGSPLSLECTVEGTSNPNLYWYRQAAGRGLQLLFYSVGIGQISSEVPQNLSASRPQDRQFILSSKKLLLSDSGFYLCAWGRGGQAFFGQGTRLTVV.

This chain uses TRBV30 with TRBJ2-2; D gene unclear. V was cut by 0 bases and J by 5 bases, with 10 bases left in between. The CDR3 contains 14 residues. CDR1 GTSNPN and CDR2 SVGIG come from the germline V gene (reference sequence). The CDR3: CAWSVYIQTGELFF. CDR3 DNA: TGTGCCTGGAGTGTATATATACAAACCGGGGAGCTGTTTTTT.

CDR3 sequence: CASSARASYNEQFF. Here the CDR3 DNA reads TGTGCCAGCAGCGCGAGGGCTTCCTACAATGAGCAGTTCTTC. The chain links TRBV7-3 to TRBJ2-1, with D perhaps TRBD2 (5 bases). V gave up 5 bases and J gave up 1 base, with 9 bases separating them. This CDR3 has 14 amino acids. CDR1 and CDR2 from the germline V gene are SGHTA and FQGTGA.

The V call is TRBV28, the J call TRBJ2-1, with TRBD2 matching over 11 bases. Per the germline V gene, CDR1 is MDHEN and CDR2 is SYDVKM. V shed 6 bases and J 7 bases; nucleotides not matched to a gene: 8. The CDR3 length is 15 residues. CDR3 loop: CASSSTSGRENEQFF. The CDR3 DNA reads as TGTGCCAGCAGCTCCACTAGCGGGAGAGAGAATGAGCAGTTCTTC.

The chain is built from TRBV14 and TRBJ2-3; TRBD1 might be the D (5 bases). This CDR3 has 14 residues. Germline lookup yields CDR1 SGHDN and CDR2 FVKESK. Between the trimmed V and J ends, which lost 4 bases and 5 bases, there was a span of 13 bases. Written as DNA, the CDR3 is TGTGCCAGCAGCCGTCCCGGAAGGGGAGATACGCAGTATTTT. Translation: CASSRPGRGDTQYF. Filled out from reference TRBV14 and TRBJ2-3, the complete variable domain reads EAGVTQFPSHSVIEKGQTVTLRCDPISGHDNLYWYRRVMGKEIKFLLHFVKESKQDESGMPNNRFLAERTGGTYSTLKVQPAELEDSGVYFCASSRPGRGDTQYFGPGTRLTVL.

This clone was seen more than once but under ten times. In nucleotides, the CDR3 is TGTGCCAGCAGCGTTCGGGAAGGGGGCGAGCAGTACTTC. It is translated as CASSVREGGEQYF. This sequence joins TRBV9 and TRBJ2-7, with a weak D call TRBD1 (6 bases). CDR1 is SGDLS and CDR2 is YYNGEE in the germline V gene. The CDR3 spans 13 residues. V dropped 2 bases and J dropped 6 bases, with 12 bases sitting between them.

Only a few counts were recorded for this clone. The V gene is TRBV30, the J gene TRBJ2-2; D is undetermined. This CDR3 has 14 amino acids. From germline, CDR1 is GTSNPN and CDR2 SVGIG (reference sequence). V lost 0 bases and J 4 bases, leaving 9 bases between the germline ends. The CDR3 coding sequence is TGTGCCTGGAGTGTAACCCGATTCACCGGGGAGCTGTTTTTT. Translating it yields CAWSVTRFTGELFF.

The sample holds a few counts of this clone. The CDR3 sequence is CASSLAGVYGYTF. The DNA of the CDR3 is TGTGCCAGCAGCTTAGCCGGGGTCTATGGCTACACCTTC. V usage is TRBV7-9 and J usage is TRBJ1-2; D is unclear. V was trimmed by 0 bases and J by 4 bases, leaving 6 bases between them. CDR3 size: 13 residues. From germline, CDR1 is SEHNR and CDR2 FQNEAQ (reference sequence).

The chain is built from TRBV11-2 and TRBJ1-1, with a weak D call TRBD1 (6 bases). CDR1 SGHAT and CDR2 FQNNGV come from the germline V gene. The CDR3 consists of 13 residues. V was cut by 5 bases and J by 5 bases, with 12 bases left in between. The CDR3 sequence: CASSLIRGTEAFF. In nucleotides, the CDR3 is TGTGCCAGCAGCCTAATCAGGGGAACTGAAGCTTTCTTT. Looking up the rest from reference TRBV11-2 and TRBJ1-1 gives the full variable domain: EAGVAQSPRYKIIEKRQSVAFWCNPISGHATLYWYQQILGQGPKLLIQFQNNGVVDDSQLPKDRFSAERLKGVDSTLKIQPAKLEDSAVYLCASSLIRGTEAFFGQGTRLTVV.

The rearrangement links TRBV5-1 to TRBJ2-2; TRBD2 might be the D (6 bases). The germline V and J ends were trimmed by 1 base and 9 bases, with 10 bases remaining between them. The CDR3 is 13 residues long. Germline V CDR1 and CDR2: SGHRS, YFSETQ. CDR3: CASSLTGVRELFF. The CDR3 DNA reads as TGCGCCAGCAGCTTGACGGGAGTCCGGGAGCTGTTTTTT.

The sample holds a few counts of this clone. This rearrangement joins TRBV29-1 to TRBJ1-5; D uncertain. The germline V gene encodes CDR1 SQVTM and CDR2 ANQGSEA. Trimming took 4 bases from V and 4 from J, leaving 11 bases between them. The CDR3 consists of 13 residues. The CDR3 reads CSVVVGANQPQHF. As DNA, the CDR3 is TGCAGCGTTGTGGTAGGAGCTAATCAGCCCCAGCATTTT.

The sample holds a few counts of this clone. The rearrangement links TRBV9 to TRBJ2-3; 8 nucleotides agree with TRBD2. Germline lookup yields CDR1 SGDLS and CDR2 YYNGEE. This CDR3 contains 15 residues. With V trimmed by 4 bases and J by 6 bases, 10 bases remained unmatched. CDR3 region: CASSSPSGQGDTQYF. CDR3 in DNA: TGTGCCAGCAGCAGTCCTAGCGGGCAGGGGGATACGCAGTATTTT.

This clone was counted between two and nine times. The chain links TRBV5-1 to TRBJ2-7; 8 bases are a match to TRBD2. The CDR3 has 14 residues. CDR1 and CDR2 from the germline V gene are SGHRS and YFSETQ. V was clipped by 4 bases and J by 6 bases; unmatched bases: 9. The CDR3 loop reads CASSLQPGTSEQYF. CDR3 sequence (DNA): TGCGCCAGCAGCCTCCAGCCCGGGACTAGCGAGCAGTACTTC.

The chain links TRBV9 to TRBJ2-3, with TRBD2 matching over 8 bases. V lost 4 bases to trimming and J lost 1 base; unmatched junction nucleotides: 5. The CDR3 has 15 residues. CDR1 is SGDLS and CDR2 is YYNGEE in the germline V gene. The CDR3, as DNA: TGTGCCAGCAGCCGCCCCGGGGGGGGCACAGATACGCAGTATTTT. This translates into CASSRPGGGTDTQYF.

In the case of this clone: Other DNA sequences in the same sample also yield this CDR3. CDR3 amino acids: CAWSPRGNSPLHF. The CDR3 bases are TGTGCCTGGAGTCCCCGAGGGAATTCACCCCTCCACTTT. This rearrangement joins TRBV30 to TRBJ1-6; no clear D gene. The ends were cut back, 2 bases at V and 7 bases at J, with 9 bases in the middle. The V gene's germline CDR1 is GTSNPN and CDR2 SVGIG (reference sequence). The CDR3 spans 13 residues.

This sequence joins TRBV20-1 and TRBJ1-1; D is unclear. Germline assignment: CDR1 DFQATT and CDR2 SNEGSKA (reference sequence). V was pared by 5 bases and J by 5 bases, with 6 bases between. The CDR3 length is 10 residues. CDR3 loop: CSALQTEAFF. CDR3 in DNA: TGCAGTGCTCTGCAGACTGAAGCTTTCTTT.

This chain uses TRBV4-1 with TRBJ2-7; tentatively, D is TRBD1 (7 bases). From germline, CDR1 is MGHRA and CDR2 YSYEKL. V lost 2 bases to trimming and J lost 4 bases, with 15 bases between them. The CDR3 consists of 15 residues. CDR3 nucleotide sequence: TGCGCCAGCAGCCAAATAGACAGGGACTTTTACGAGCAGTACTTC. The encoded protein is CASSQIDRDFYEQYF.

There are a few counts of this clone. Other nucleotide sequences in the sample specify the same CDR3. V usage is TRBV9 and J usage is TRBJ2-7; 9 bases line up with TRBD2. Germline CDR1 SGDLS, CDR2 YYNGEE. The J segment lost 4 bases and the V segment lost 0 bases, leaving 5 bases of the junction unmatched. This CDR3 has 15 amino acids. The CDR3: CASSVDPSGVYEQYF. CDR3 bases: TGTGCCAGCAGCGTAGACCCTAGCGGGGTATACGAGCAGTACTTC. Using reference TRBV9 and TRBJ2-7 for the parts outside the CDR3, the full variable domain is DSGVTQTPKHLITATGQRVTLRCSPRSGDLSVYWYQQSLDQGLQFLIQYYNGEERAKGNILERFSAQQFPDLHSELNLSSLELGDSALYFCASSVDPSGVYEQYFGPGTRLTVT.

The chain combines TRBV5-1 with TRBJ2-7; perhaps TRBD2 as D (5 bases). This CDR3 spans 15 amino acids. V was cut by 0 bases and J by 6 bases, with 16 bases left in between. The germline V gene encodes CDR1 SGHRS and CDR2 YFSETQ. For the CDR3, the DNA is TGCGCCAGCAGCTTGGAACCGGGATCCCCGGGCGAGCAGTACTTC. Translation: CASSLEPGSPGEQYF.